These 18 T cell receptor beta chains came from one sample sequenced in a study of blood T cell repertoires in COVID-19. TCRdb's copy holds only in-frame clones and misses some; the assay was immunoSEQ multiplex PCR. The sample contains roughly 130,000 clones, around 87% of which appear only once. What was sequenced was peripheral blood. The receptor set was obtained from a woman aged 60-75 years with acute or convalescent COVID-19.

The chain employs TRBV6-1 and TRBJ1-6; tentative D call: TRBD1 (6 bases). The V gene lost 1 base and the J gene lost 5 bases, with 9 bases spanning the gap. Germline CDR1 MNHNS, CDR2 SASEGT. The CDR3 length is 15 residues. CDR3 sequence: CASSEGQANNSPLHF. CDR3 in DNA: TGTGCCAGCAGTGAAGGACAGGCCAATAATTCACCCCTCCACTTT.

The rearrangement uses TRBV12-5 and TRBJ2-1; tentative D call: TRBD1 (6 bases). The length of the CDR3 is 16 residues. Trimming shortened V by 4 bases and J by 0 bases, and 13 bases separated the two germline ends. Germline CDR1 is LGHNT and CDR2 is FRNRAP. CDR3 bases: TGTGCTAGTGGTTCCGGGACAACCCGCTCCTACAATGAGCAGTTCTTC. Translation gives CASGSGTTRSYNEQFF.

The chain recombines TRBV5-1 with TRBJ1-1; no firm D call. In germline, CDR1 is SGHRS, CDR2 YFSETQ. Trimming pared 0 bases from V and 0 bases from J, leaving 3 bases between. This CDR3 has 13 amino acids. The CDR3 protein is CASSLVVNTEAFF. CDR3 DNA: TGCGCCAGCAGCTTGGTAGTGAACACTGAAGCTTTCTTT.

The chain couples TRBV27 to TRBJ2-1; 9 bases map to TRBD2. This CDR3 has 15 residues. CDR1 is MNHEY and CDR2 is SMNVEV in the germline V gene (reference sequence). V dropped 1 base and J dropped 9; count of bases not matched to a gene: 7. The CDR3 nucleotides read TGTGCCAGCAGTTTATGGGCTAGCGGGAAGGGTGAGCAGTTCTTC. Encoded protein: CASSLWASGKGEQFF.

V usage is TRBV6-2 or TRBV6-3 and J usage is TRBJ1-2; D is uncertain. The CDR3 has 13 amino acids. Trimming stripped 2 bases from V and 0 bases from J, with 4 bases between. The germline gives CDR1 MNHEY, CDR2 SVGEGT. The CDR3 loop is CASSYLPNYGYTF. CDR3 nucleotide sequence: TGTGCCAGCAGTTACCTACCTAACTATGGCTACACCTTC.

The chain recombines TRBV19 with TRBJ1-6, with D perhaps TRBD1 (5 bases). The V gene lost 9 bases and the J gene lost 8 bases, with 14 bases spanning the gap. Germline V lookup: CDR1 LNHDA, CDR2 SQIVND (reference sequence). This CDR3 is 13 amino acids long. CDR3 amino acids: CASREGSDSPLHF. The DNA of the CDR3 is TGTGCCAGCCGGGAGGGGTCGGATTCACCCCTCCACTTT.

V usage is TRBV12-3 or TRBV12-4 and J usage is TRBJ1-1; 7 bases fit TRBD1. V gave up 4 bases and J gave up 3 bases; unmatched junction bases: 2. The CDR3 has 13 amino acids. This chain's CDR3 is CASSSGGYTEAFF. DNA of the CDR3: TGTGCCAGCAGTTCAGGGGGTTACACTGAAGCTTTCTTT.

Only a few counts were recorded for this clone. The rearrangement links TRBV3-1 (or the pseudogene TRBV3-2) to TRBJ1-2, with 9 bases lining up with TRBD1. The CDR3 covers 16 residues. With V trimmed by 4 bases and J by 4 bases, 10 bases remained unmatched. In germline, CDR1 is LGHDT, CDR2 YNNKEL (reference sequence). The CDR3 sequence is CASSLGGQGLSYGYTF. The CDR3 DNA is TGTGCCAGCAGCCTCGGAGGACAGGGGTTATCCTATGGCTACACCTTC.

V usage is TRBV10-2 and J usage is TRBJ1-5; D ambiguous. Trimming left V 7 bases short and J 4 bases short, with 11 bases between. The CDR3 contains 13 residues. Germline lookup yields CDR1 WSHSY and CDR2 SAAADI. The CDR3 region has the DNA TGCGCCAGCACGGAGCATGGGAATCAGCCCCAGCATTTT. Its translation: CASTEHGNQPQHF.

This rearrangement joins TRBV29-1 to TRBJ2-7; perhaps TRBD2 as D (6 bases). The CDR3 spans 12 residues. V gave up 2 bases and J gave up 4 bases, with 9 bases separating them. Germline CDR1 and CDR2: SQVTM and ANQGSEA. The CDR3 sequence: CSVETGGYEQYF. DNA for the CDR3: TGCAGCGTTGAAACCGGAGGGTACGAGCAGTACTTC.

CDR3 sequence: CASSYRVAGGRDTQYF. CDR3 bases: TGTGCCAGCAGTTACAGGGTAGCGGGAGGAAGAGATACGCAGTATTTT. V usage is TRBV6-6 and J usage is TRBJ2-3, with TRBD2 matching 10 bases. The V segment lost 2 bases and the J segment 5 bases; nucleotides outside the gene matches: 7. Per the germline V gene, CDR1 is MNHNY and CDR2 is SVGAGI (reference sequence). The CDR3 consists of 16 residues.

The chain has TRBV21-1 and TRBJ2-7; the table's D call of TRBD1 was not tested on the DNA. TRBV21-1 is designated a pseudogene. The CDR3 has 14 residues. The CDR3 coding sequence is TGTGCCACCCCCCGGGACACATCCTTGAGGGAGCAGTACGTC. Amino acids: CATPRDTSLREQYV.

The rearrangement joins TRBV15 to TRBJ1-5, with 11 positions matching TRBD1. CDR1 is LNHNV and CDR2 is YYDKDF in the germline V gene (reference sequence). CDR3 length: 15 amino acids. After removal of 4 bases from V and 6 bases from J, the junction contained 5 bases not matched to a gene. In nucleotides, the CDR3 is TGTGCCACCAGCATTCCCGGGACAGGGGGTCAGCCCCAGCATTTT. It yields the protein CATSIPGTGGQPQHF. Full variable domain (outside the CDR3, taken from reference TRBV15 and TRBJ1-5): DAMVIQNPRYQVTQFGKPVTLSCSQTLNHNVMYWYQQKSSQAPKLLFHYYDKDFNNEADTPDNFQSRRPNTSFCFLDIRSPGLGDTAMYLCATSIPGTGGQPQHFGDGTRLSIL.

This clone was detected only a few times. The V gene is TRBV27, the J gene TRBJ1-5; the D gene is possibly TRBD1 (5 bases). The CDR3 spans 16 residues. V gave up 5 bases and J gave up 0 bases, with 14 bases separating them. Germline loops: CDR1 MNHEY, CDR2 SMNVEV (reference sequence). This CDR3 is CASSPDDSYSNQPQHF. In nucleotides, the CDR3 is TGTGCCAGCAGTCCCGACGACAGCTATAGCAATCAGCCCCAGCATTTT.

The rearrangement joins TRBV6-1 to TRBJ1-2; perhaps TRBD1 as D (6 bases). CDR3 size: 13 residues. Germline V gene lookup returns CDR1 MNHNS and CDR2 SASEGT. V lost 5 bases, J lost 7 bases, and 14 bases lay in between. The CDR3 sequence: CASSSQGKVGYTF. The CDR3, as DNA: TGTGCCAGCAGTTCTCAGGGGAAGGTTGGCTACACCTTC.

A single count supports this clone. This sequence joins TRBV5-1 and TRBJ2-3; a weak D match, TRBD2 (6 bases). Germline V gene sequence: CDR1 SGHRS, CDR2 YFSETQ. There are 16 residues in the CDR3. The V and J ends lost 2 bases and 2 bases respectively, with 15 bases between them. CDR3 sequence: CASSFSLAELTDTQYF. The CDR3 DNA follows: TGCGCCAGCAGCTTTAGCTTAGCGGAACTCACAGATACGCAGTATTTT.

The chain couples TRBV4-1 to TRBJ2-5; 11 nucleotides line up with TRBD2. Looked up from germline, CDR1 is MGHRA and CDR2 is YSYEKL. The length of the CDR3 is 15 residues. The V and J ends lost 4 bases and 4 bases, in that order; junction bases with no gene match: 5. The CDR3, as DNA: TGCGCCAGCAGCCTAATAGCGGGAGGGCCAGAGACCCAGTACTTC. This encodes CASSLIAGGPETQYF.

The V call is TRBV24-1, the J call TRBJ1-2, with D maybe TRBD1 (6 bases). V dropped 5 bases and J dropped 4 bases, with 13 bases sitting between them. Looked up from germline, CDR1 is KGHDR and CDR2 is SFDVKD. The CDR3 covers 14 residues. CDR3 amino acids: CATSGGHHSYGYTF. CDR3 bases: TGTGCCACCAGTGGGGGACACCACTCCTATGGCTACACCTTC.